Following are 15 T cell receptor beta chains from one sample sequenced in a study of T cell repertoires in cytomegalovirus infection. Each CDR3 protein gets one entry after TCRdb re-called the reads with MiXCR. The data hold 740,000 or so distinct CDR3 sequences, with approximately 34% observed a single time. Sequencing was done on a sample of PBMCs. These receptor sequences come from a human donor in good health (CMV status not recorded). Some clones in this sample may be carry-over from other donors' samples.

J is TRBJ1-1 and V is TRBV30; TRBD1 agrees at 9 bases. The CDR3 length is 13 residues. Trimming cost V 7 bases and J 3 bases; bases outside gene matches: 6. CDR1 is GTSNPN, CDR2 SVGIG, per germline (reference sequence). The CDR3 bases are TGTGCCTACGGCCGGGACAGGGACACTGAAGCTTTCTTT. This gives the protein CAYGRDRDTEAFF.

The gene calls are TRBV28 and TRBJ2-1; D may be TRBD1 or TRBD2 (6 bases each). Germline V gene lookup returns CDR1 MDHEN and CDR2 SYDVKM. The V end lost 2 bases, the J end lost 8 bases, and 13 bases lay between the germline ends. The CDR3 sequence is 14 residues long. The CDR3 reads CASSLIHREDEQFF. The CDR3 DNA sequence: TGTGCCAGCAGTTTAATTCACAGGGAGGATGAGCAGTTCTTC.

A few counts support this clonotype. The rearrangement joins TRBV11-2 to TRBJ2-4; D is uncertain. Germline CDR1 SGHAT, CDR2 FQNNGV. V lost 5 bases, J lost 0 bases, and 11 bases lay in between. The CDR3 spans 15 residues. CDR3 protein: CASSPGWGAKNIQYF. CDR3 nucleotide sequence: TGTGCCAGCAGCCCTGGGTGGGGAGCCAAAAACATTCAGTACTTC.

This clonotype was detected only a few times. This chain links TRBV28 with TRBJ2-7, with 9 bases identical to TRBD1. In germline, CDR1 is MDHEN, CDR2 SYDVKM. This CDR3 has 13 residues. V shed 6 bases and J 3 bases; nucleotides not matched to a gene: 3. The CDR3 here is CASRLGQGYEQYF. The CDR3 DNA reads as TGTGCCAGCAGGTTGGGACAGGGCTACGAGCAGTACTTC.

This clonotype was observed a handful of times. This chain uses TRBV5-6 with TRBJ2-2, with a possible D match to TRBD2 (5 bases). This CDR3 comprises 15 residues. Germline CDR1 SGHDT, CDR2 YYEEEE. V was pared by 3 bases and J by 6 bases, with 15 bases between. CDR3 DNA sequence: TGTGCCAGCAGCTCCGAGGGTCAGGTGGCCGGGGAGCTGTTTTTT. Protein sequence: CASSSEGQVAGELFF.

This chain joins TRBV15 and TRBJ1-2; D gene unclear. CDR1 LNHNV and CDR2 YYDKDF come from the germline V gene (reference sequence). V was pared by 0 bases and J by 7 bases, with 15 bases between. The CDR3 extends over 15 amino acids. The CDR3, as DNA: TGTGCCACCAGCAGAGATCGGAAGGCCGGAGGTGGCTACACCTTC. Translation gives CATSRDRKAGGGYTF.

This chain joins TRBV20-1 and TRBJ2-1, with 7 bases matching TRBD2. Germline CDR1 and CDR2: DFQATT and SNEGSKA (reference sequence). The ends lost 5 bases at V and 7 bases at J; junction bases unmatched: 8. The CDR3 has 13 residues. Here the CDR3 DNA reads TGCAGTGCTCACGGCGGGAGATGGAATGAGCAGTTCTTC. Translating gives CSAHGGRWNEQFF.

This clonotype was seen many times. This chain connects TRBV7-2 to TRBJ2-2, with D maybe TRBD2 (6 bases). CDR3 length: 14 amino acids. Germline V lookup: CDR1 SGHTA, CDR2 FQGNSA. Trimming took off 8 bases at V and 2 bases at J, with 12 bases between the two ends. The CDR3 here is CASALGGNTGELFF. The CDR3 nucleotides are TGTGCCAGCGCCCTCGGGGGTAACACCGGGGAGCTGTTTTTT.

The CDR3 nucleotides are TGCAGTGCTACCCGAGACAGAAGCAATCAGCCCCAGCATTTT. This encodes CSATRDRSNQPQHF. The chain carries TRBV20-1 and TRBJ1-5; the D gene is possibly TRBD1 (5 bases). V was shortened by 4 bases and J by 1 base, with 11 bases between the two germline ends. Germline V gene data show CDR1 as DFQATT and CDR2 as SNEGSKA (reference sequence). The CDR3 is 14 amino acids.

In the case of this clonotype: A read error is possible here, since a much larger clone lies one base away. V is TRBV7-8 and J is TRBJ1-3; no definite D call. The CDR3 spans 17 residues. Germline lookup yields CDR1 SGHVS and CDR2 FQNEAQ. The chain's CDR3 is CASSLVGSSSSGNTMYF. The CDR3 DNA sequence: TGTGCCAGCAGCTTAGTGGGCAGTTCGAGCTCTGGAAACACCATGTATTTT. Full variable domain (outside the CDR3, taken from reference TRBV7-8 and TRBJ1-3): GAGVSQSPRYKVAKRGQDVALRCDPISGHVSLFWYQQALGQGPEFLTYFQNEAQLDKSGLPSDRFFAERPEGSVSTLKIQRTQQEDSAVYLCASSLVGSSSSGNTMYFGEGSWLTVV.

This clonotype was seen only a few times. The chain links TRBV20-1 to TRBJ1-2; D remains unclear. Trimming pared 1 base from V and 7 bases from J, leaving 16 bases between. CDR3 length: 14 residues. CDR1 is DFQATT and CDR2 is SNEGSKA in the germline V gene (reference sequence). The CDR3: CSARVPSLDSGYTF. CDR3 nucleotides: TGCAGTGCTAGAGTCCCTTCCTTGGATTCTGGCTACACCTTC.

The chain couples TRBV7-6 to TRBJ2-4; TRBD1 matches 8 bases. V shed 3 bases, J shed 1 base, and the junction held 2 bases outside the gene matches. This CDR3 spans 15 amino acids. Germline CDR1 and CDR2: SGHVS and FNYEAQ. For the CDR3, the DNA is TGTGCCAGCAGCTTGAACAGGGGGGCCAAAAACATTCAGTACTTC. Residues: CASSLNRGAKNIQYF.

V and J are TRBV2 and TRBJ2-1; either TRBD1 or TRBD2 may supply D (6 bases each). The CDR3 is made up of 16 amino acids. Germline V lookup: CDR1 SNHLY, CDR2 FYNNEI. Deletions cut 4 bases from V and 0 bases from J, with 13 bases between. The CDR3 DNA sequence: TGTGCCAGCAGTGTCGCCGGGGGCGGCTCCTACAATGAGCAGTTCTTC. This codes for CASSVAGGGSYNEQFF.

In DNA, the CDR3 is TGTGCCAGTAGTTCGAACAGGGGGCCGCATTTT. This encodes CASSSNRGPHF. This chain links TRBV19 with TRBJ1-5, with 9 nucleotides matching TRBD1. The CDR3 consists of 11 residues. Germline-derived CDR1 and CDR2 are LNHDA and SQIVND (reference sequence). The ends lost 5 bases at V and 15 bases at J; junction bases unmatched: 5.

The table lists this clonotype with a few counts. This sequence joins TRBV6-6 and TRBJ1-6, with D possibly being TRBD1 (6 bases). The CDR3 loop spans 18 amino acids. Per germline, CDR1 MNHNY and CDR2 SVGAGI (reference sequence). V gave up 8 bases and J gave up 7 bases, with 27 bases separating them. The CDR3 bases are TGTGCCAGCGGACGGACAGTTGAGGGGGGGATATCGAATTCACCCCTCCACTTT. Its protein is CASGRTVEGGISNSPLHF.